The 13 T cell receptor beta chains reported below all come from one sample, sequenced in a study of CD8 T cells in ankylosing spondylitis. TCRdb reanalysed the 5' RACE reads using MiXCR and keeps one entry per CDR3 protein. The sample has roughly 170,000 distinct CDR3 sequences, around a tenth seen once. The sequenced material came from blood, either unsorted or a sorted T cell fraction (not recorded which). These receptors originate from a female donor with ankylosing spondylitis or in good health (not recorded which).

This sequence joins TRBV15 and TRBJ2-3; 11 bases align to TRBD1. V shed 5 bases, J shed 6 bases, and the junction held 1 base outside the gene matches. Germline-derived CDR1 and CDR2 are LNHNV and YYDKDF (reference sequence). This CDR3 contains 13 residues. The CDR3 loop reads CATSGTGGDTQYF. DNA of the CDR3: TGTGCCACCAGCGGGACAGGGGGGGATACGCAGTATTTT.

This clonotype was seen only a few times. CDR3 bases: TGTGCCAGCAGTTTAACCAGTATAGCCGGGGAGCTGTTTTTT. Residues: CASSLTSIAGELFF. The rearrangement joins TRBV27 to TRBJ2-2; unclear D gene. The V gene lost 2 bases and the J gene lost 6 bases, with 10 bases spanning the gap. The CDR3 sequence is 14 residues long. The germline CDR1 and CDR2 sequences are MNHEY and SMNVEV (reference sequence).

This clonotype came up many times. The chain joins TRBV6-5 to TRBJ2-7, with D possibly TRBD2 on 5 matching bases. Per the germline V gene, CDR1 is MNHEY and CDR2 is SVGAGI. The V end was cut by 2 bases, the J end by 3 bases, with 8 bases between. This CDR3 has 13 residues. This chain's CDR3 is CASSYDYYYEQYF. CDR3 sequence (DNA): TGTGCCAGCAGTTACGACTACTACTACGAGCAGTACTTC.

The rearrangement uses TRBV6-1 and TRBJ1-1; unclear D gene. Germline CDR1 is MNHNS and CDR2 is SASEGT. Trimming cost V 6 bases and J 1 base, with 15 bases left between them. The CDR3 sequence is 15 residues long. This CDR3 is CASSPLWGANTEAFF. The DNA for the CDR3 is TGTGCCAGCAGCCCCCTGTGGGGAGCGAACACTGAAGCTTTCTTT.

The V gene is TRBV11-1, the J gene TRBJ2-1; D assignment may be TRBD1 or TRBD2 (5 bases each). Trimming took 2 bases from V and 8 from J, leaving 25 bases between them. Per the germline V gene, CDR1 is SGHAT and CDR2 is FQDESV (reference sequence). The CDR3 runs 18 residues. CDR3 sequence: CASSLPPEGPGRIYEQFF. Written as DNA, the CDR3 is TGTGCCAGCAGCTTACCTCCCGAGGGACCTGGTCGGATTTATGAGCAGTTCTTC.

This clonotype was picked up one time. This chain joins TRBV12-3 or TRBV12-4 and TRBJ2-3; tentative D call: TRBD2 (5 bases). The CDR3 runs to 15 residues. V was pared by 4 bases and J by 2 bases, with 13 bases between. The CDR3 nucleotides are TGTGCCAGCAGTTCCCCTAAGCGGAACACAGATACGCAGTATTTT. Its protein product is CASSSPKRNTDTQYF.

This sequence joins TRBV15 and TRBJ1-6, with 11 bases lining up with TRBD1. Looked up from germline, CDR1 is LNHNV and CDR2 is YYDKDF (reference sequence). The junction had 4 bases not matched to a gene; V was cut back by 6 bases and J by 6 bases. This CDR3 region has 15 residues. CDR3 amino acids: CATRSDRGLNSPLHF. The CDR3 DNA sequence: TGTGCCACCAGGTCGGACAGGGGGCTTAATTCACCCCTCCACTTT.

This clonotype was recorded at least ten times. The gene calls are TRBV5-1 and TRBJ1-5; D may be TRBD1 (5 bases). This CDR3 has 15 amino acids. Between the trimmed V and J ends, which lost 0 bases and 1 base, there was a span of 8 bases. From germline, CDR1 is SGHRS and CDR2 YFSETQ. This chain's CDR3 is CASSLGPGSNQPQHF. The CDR3 nucleotides read TGCGCCAGCAGCTTGGGCCCAGGGAGCAATCAGCCCCAGCATTTT. The full variable domain, completed using reference TRBV5-1 and TRBJ1-5, is KAGVTQTPRYLIKTRGQQVTLSCSPISGHRSVSWYQQTPGQGLQFLFEYFSETQRNKGNFPGRFSGRQFSNSRSEMNVSTLELGDSALYLCASSLGPGSNQPQHFGDGTRLSIL.

In this sample, this clonotype turned up a few times. V usage is TRBV7-9 and J usage is TRBJ2-7; 12 positions agree with TRBD2. This CDR3 contains 13 residues. Germline CDR1 SEHNR, CDR2 FQNEAQ (reference sequence). Losses at the gene ends were 5 bases for V and 5 bases for J; bases not matched to a gene: 1. The CDR3 DNA reads TGTGCCAGCAGCCCTAGCGGGAGGGACGAGCAGTACTTC. This encodes CASSPSGRDEQYF.

This clonotype was observed a handful of times. The chain carries TRBV5-6 and TRBJ1-1; D is undetermined. This CDR3 has 14 amino acids. Trimming cost V 0 bases and J 4 bases, with 10 bases left between them. Germline CDR1 SGHDT, CDR2 YYEEEE. DNA of the CDR3: TGTGCCAGCAGCTTGGGATTTCGGGCCACTGAAGCTTTCTTT. Encoded protein: CASSLGFRATEAFF.

This chain connects TRBV6-5 to TRBJ1-2; D is perhaps TRBD1 (5 bases). The germline V gene has CDR1 MNHEY and CDR2 SVGAGI. This CDR3 comprises 15 residues. Between the trimmed V and J ends, which lost 7 bases and 0 bases, there was a span of 15 bases. The CDR3 nucleotides read TGTGCCAGCACTCCCCGGGGCAGGGCTAACTATGGCTACACCTTC. Translated, it gives CASTPRGRANYGYTF.

This chain uses TRBV20-1 with TRBJ2-1; the D call may be TRBD1 or TRBD2 (5 bases each). Looked up from germline, CDR1 is DFQATT and CDR2 is SNEGSKA (reference sequence). This CDR3 is built from 18 residues. Trimming shortened V by 4 bases and J by 6 bases, and 28 bases separated the two germline ends. CDR3: CSAKGRPTPDLMSNEQFF. The CDR3 coding sequence is TGCAGTGCTAAGGGACGACCAACTCCCGACTTGATGAGCAATGAGCAGTTCTTC.

Within the sample, this clonotype is medium-sized. The rearrangement uses TRBV2 and TRBJ1-1; D is undetermined. Germline CDR1 reads SNHLY; CDR2 reads FYNNEI. V lost 3 bases and J lost 0, with 5 bases in between. CDR3 length equals 13 residues. The CDR3 bases are TGTGCCAGCAGTGATACCATGAACACTGAAGCTTTCTTT. This translates into CASSDTMNTEAFF.